Listed below are T cell receptor beta chains from one sample, sequenced in a study of T-cell memory formation after mild COVID-19. In TCRdb, the 5' RACE reads were re-called with MiXCR into one record per CDR3 protein. The table records about 240,000 distinct CDR3 sequences, 8% to 10% of them present only once. Sequencing was carried out using PBMCs or a T cell subset sorted from them (not recorded which). All receptors come from a man younger than 30 who had mild COVID-19 (a few samples of this study predate the infection). Cell type and time point are not known. Both conserved end residues are part of each CDR3. A D gene is named only where the DNA matches it firmly. Some rows mark clone size as missing; the rest say once, few, many or name a class of expanded clone.

many,TRBV7-2,TRBD1,TRBJ1-2,TGTGCCAGCACACAAGACAGGGGGAGAGAGGGCTACACCTTC,CASTQDRGREGYTF
NA,TRBV27,NA,TRBJ1-1,TGTGCCAGCAGTTCCCAATTGGGAAGCACTGAAGCTTTCTTT,CASSSQLGSTEAFF
NA,TRBV11-1,TRBD1,TRBJ2-3,TGTGCCAGCAGCATAAAGACTCGGAAAGGGGACAGTTATACGCAGTATTTT,CASSIKTRKGDSYTQYF
few,TRBV6-1,TRBD1,TRBJ2-1,TGTGCCAGCAGATTAGTACAGGGGGCCCAGGGTACCTACAATGAGCAGTTCTTC,CASRLVQGAQGTYNEQFF
few,TRBV7-9,NA,TRBJ2-5,TGTGCCAGCAGCCCCCTGACAGAGACCCAGTACTTC,CASSPLTETQYF
few,TRBV7-3,NA,TRBJ2-1,TGTGCCAGCAGCCCCGCACCAGACAATGAGCAGTTCTTC,CASSPAPDNEQFF
NA,TRBV11-1,NA,TRBJ2-3,TGTGCCAGCACTCAAACCCCAGATACGCAGTATTTT,CASTQTPDTQYF
NA,TRBV9,TRBD1,TRBJ1-2,TGTGCCAGCAGCTCCCCGGGACAGGGGAGAGCTAACTATGGCTACACCTTC,CASSSPGQGRANYGYTF
NA,TRBV7-9,NA,TRBJ1-1,TGTGCCAGCAGCTTAGGAGTGAAGCTGGAAAACTCTGAAGCTTTCTTT,CASSLGVKLENSEAFF
few,TRBV6-6,NA,TRBJ2-4,TGTGCCAGCGGAGACCTGGCTAACATTCAGTACTTC,CASGDLANIQYF
few,TRBV4-3,NA,TRBJ2-7,TGCGCCAGCAGCCAAGGACGTCAGCTCTACGAGCAGTACTTC,CASSQGRQLYEQYF
many,TRBV4-2,TRBD2,TRBJ2-4,TGTGCCAGCAGCCTTGGGAGCGGGGGTGCCAAAAACATTCAGTACTTC,CASSLGSGGAKNIQYF
few,TRBV6-5,TRBD1,TRBJ1-1,TGTGCCAGCAGCCTACAGGGGGCTGGGGTGAACACTGAAGCTTTCTTT,CASSLQGAGVNTEAFF
few,TRBV6-2/TRBV6-3,NA,TRBJ2-1,TGTGCCAGCAGACACAATTACAATGAGCAGTTCTTC,CASRHNYNEQFF
few,TRBV20-1,NA,TRBJ2-7,TGCAGTGCTAGAACCATTGGGGGCAGGAGACGGCTAGGGGAGCAGTACTTC,CSARTIGGRRRLGEQYF
NA,TRBV7-9,NA,TRBJ1-4,TGTGCCAGCAGCTCAGAGGGTCTACCTAATGAAAAAATGTTTTTT,CASSSEGLPNEKMFF
few,TRBV6-2/TRBV6-3,TRBD2,TRBJ2-1,TGTGCCAGCAGTACCCCACTAGCGGGGGGGCGGGGTGAGCAGTTCTTC,CASSTPLAGGRGEQFF
NA,TRBV7-6,TRBD2,TRBJ2-1,TGTGCCAGCAGCTACCTAGCGGGGCCCGGCAATGAGCAGTTCTTC,CASSYLAGPGNEQFF
few,TRBV18,NA,TRBJ1-2,TGTGCCAGCTCACCTAGTTCACGGAGTGGCTACACCTTC,CASSPSSRSGYTF
NA,TRBV6-2/TRBV6-3,NA,TRBJ1-1,TGTGCCAGCAGTTTCCGGACGGGGAACACTGAAGCTTTCTTT,CASSFRTGNTEAFF
few,TRBV4-2,NA,TRBJ1-1,TGTGCCAGCAGCCAAGAACAGGGTTTCACTGAAGCTTTCTTT,CASSQEQGFTEAFF
NA,TRBV4-3,NA,TRBJ1-3,TGCGCCAGCAGCCAAGAACTCCCCTCTGGAAACACCATATATTTT,CASSQELPSGNTIYF
few,TRBV7-9,NA,TRBJ2-3,TGTGCCAGCAGCTTTGAGGGGCGCACAGATACGCAGTATTTT,CASSFEGRTDTQYF
NA,TRBV5-1,TRBD1,TRBJ1-1,TGCGCCAGCAGCTTGACAGGGGATAGTCTAACGAACACTGAAGCTTTCTTT,CASSLTGDSLTNTEAFF
NA,TRBV7-9,TRBD1,TRBJ1-5,TGTGCCAGCAGCTGGACAGGGACCAGCAATCAGCCCCAGCATTTT,CASSWTGTSNQPQHF
few,TRBV4-2,TRBD1,TRBJ2-7,TGTGCCAGCAGCTCAGGGGGCCACCTCTCCTACGAGCAGTACTTC,CASSSGGHLSYEQYF
NA,TRBV24-1,TRBD2,TRBJ2-3,TGTGCCACCAGTGAAGCTAGCGGGGGCACAGATACGCAGTATTTT,CATSEASGGTDTQYF
many,TRBV6-5,NA,TRBJ2-7,TGTGCCAGCAGTCCCTCAGGGAAGGGCTACGAGCAGTACTTC,CASSPSGKGYEQYF
NA,TRBV5-4,NA,TRBJ1-1,TGTGCCAGCAGCCCGGCGGGTGGGGCTGACGGTGAAGCTTTCTTT,CASSPAGGADGEAFF
NA,TRBV20-1,NA,TRBJ2-2,TGCAGTGCCCCCCCATCGGGGTTTTGGGACGGGGAGCTGTTTTTT,CSAPPSGFWDGELFF
few,TRBV6-8,TRBD1,TRBJ2-2,TGTGCCAGCAGGCGCGGAGGACAGGGGAGGATTCCCGGGGAGCTGTTTTTT,CASRRGGQGRIPGELFF
NA,TRBV7-9,NA,TRBJ2-1,TGTGCCAGCAGTCCTGGGGGGGGCCATGAGCAGTTCTTC,CASSPGGGHEQFF
many,TRBV24-1,NA,TRBJ1-2,TGTGCCACCAGTGATCAAGAGAATAACTATGGCTACACCTTC,CATSDQENNYGYTF
many,TRBV6-4,TRBD2,TRBJ2-3,TGTGCCAGCAGTGCCTCTAGCGGGGGGACAGATACGCAGTATTTT,CASSASSGGTDTQYF
few,TRBV5-1,NA,TRBJ1-2,TGCGCCAGCAGCTCGGATGGTTCAACGGGGTATGGCTACACCTTC,CASSSDGSTGYGYTF
NA,TRBV6-5,NA,TRBJ2-3,TGTGCCAGCAGTTACTCTAGCGGCACAGATACGCAGTATTTT,CASSYSSGTDTQYF
few,TRBV6-2/TRBV6-3,NA,TRBJ2-7,TGTGCCAGCAGTTCTCGGACGGACGAGCAGTACTTC,CASSSRTDEQYF
NA,TRBV19,NA,TRBJ2-2,TGTGCCAGTAACAGGCAGAACACCGGGGAGCTGTTTTTT,CASNRQNTGELFF
few,TRBV6-2/TRBV6-3,TRBD1,TRBJ2-1,TGTGCCAGCAATAAAAGGACAGGGGGTAACAATGAGCAGTTCTTC,CASNKRTGGNNEQFF
NA,TRBV5-1,TRBD1,TRBJ2-1,TGCGCCAGCAGCGTGGGACAGGGAGACGATGAGCAGTTCTTC,CASSVGQGDDEQFF
NA,TRBV7-8,NA,TRBJ1-6,TGTGCCAGCAGCACACCCGGGGGATTCGGGTCACCCCTCCACTTT,CASSTPGGFGSPLHF
once,TRBV19,NA,TRBJ2-2,TGTGCCTCACGGGCAACCGGGGAGCTGTTTTTT,CASRATGELFF
NA,TRBV6-6,NA,TRBJ2-1,TGTGCCAGCAGTTACTTCGCAGGGTACTTCTTC,CASSYFAGYFF
few,TRBV20-1,NA,TRBJ1-1,TGCAGTGCTAGCGGGATAGAAGCTTTCTTT,CSASGIEAFF
NA,TRBV20-1,NA,TRBJ2-1,TGCAGTGCTCCCCCACAAGTCTCCTACAATGAGCAGTTCTTC,CSAPPQVSYNEQFF
NA,TRBV12-3/TRBV12-4,NA,TRBJ1-2,TGTGCCAGCAGGCCTCTGGGGGTCTATGGCTACACCTTC,CASRPLGVYGYTF
few,TRBV7-2,TRBD1,TRBJ2-1,TGTGCCAGCAGCCCCACCCGACAGGGAATTGAGCAGTTCTTC,CASSPTRQGIEQFF
NA,TRBV7-9,NA,TRBJ1-3,TGTGCCAGCAGGACTTCAGGAATTGGCTCTGGAAACACCATATATTTT,CASRTSGIGSGNTIYF
few,TRBV4-1,TRBD1,TRBJ1-6,TGCGCCAGCAGCCAAGATATGGGGACAGGGGTCGGTTCACCCCTCCACTTT,CASSQDMGTGVGSPLHF
NA,TRBV19,TRBD1,TRBJ1-1,TGTGCCAGTAGCCGAACAATCGGGACAGGGGAAGGGATCTTT,CASSRTIGTGEGIF
few,TRBV11-2,TRBD2,TRBJ2-3,TGTGCCAGCAGTTATTCGGCGGGGGAAACAGATACGCAGTATTTT,CASSYSAGETDTQYF
few,TRBV5-6,TRBD1,TRBJ1-6,TGTGCCAGCAGACCTACAGGGGCACTTAATTCACCCCTCCACTTT,CASRPTGALNSPLHF
NA,TRBV23-1,TRBD1,TRBJ2-5,TGCGCCAGCAGATCCGGGACAGAACATCAAGAGACCCAGTACTTC,CASRSGTEHQETQYF
many,TRBV5-1,TRBD1,TRBJ2-3,TGCGCCACCACCCAGGGGGCGAAGGGAGATACGCAGTATTTT,CATTQGAKGDTQYF
few,TRBV20-1,TRBD1,TRBJ1-4,TGCAGTGCGGTGGGACAGGGCGGTGAAAAACTGTTTTTT,CSAVGQGGEKLFF